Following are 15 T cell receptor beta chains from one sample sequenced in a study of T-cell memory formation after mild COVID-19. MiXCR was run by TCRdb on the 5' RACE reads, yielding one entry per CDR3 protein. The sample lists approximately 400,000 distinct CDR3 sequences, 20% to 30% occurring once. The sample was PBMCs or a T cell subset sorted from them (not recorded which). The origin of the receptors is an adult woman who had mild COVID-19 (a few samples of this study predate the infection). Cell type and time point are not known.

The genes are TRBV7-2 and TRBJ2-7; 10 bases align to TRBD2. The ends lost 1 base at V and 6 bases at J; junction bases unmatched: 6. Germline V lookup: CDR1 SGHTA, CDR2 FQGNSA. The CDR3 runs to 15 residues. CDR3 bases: TGTGCCAGCAGCTTAGGCCTAGCGGGAGTAACCGAGCAGTACTTC. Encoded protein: CASSLGLAGVTEQYF. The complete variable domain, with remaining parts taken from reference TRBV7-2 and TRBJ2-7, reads GAGVSQSPSNKVTEKGKDVELRCDPISGHTALYWYRQSLGQGLEFLIYFQGNSAPDKSGLPSDRFSAERTGGSVSTLTIQRTQQEDSAVYLCASSLGLAGVTEQYFGPGTRLTVT.

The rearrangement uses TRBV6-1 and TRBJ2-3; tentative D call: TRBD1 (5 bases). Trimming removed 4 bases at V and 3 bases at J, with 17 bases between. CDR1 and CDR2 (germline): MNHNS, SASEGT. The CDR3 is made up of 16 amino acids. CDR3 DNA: TGTGCCAGCAGTGGCTCGACAGTGCCATCTACAGATACGCAGTATTTT. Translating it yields CASSGSTVPSTDTQYF.

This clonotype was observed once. Here the CDR3 DNA reads TGCAGTGCTAGAGATCCCCGGAGGCAAGAAGAGACCCAGTACTTC. Protein product: CSARDPRRQEETQYF. J is TRBJ2-5 and V is TRBV20-1; a possible D gene is TRBD2 (5 bases). V was cut by 0 bases and J by 3 bases, with 14 bases left in between. The CDR3 length is 15 residues. Germline V gene sequence: CDR1 DFQATT, CDR2 SNEGSKA (reference sequence).

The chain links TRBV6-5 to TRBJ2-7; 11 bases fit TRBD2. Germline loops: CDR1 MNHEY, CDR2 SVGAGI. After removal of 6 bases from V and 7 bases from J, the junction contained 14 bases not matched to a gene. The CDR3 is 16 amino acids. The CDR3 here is CASRLTSGRDPHEQYF. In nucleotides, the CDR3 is TGTGCCAGCAGACTAACTAGCGGGAGAGATCCTCATGAGCAGTACTTC.

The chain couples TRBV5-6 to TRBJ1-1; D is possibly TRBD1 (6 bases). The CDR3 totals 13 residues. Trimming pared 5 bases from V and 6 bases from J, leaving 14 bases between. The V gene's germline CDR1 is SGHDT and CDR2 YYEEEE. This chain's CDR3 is CASSSTGIPEAFF. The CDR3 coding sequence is TGTGCCAGCAGTTCGACAGGAATCCCTGAAGCTTTCTTT.

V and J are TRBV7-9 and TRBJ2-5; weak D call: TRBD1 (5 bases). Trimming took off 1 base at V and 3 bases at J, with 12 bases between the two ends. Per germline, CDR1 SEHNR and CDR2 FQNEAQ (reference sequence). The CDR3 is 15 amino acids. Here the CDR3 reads CASSLVGRGEETQYF. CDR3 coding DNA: TGTGCCAGCAGCTTAGTGGGTAGGGGCGAAGAGACCCAGTACTTC.

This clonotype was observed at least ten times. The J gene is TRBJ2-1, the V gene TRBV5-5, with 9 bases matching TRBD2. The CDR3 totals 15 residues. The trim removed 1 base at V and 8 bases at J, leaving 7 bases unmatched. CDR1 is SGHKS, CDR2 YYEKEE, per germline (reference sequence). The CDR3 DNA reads TGTGCCAGCAGCTTGCTGAGCGGGGGGATCGATGAGCAGTTCTTC. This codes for CASSLLSGGIDEQFF.

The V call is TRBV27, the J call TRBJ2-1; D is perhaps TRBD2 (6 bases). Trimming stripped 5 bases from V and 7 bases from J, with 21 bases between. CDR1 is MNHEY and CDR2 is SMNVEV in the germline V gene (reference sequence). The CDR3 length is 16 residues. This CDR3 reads CASSQPFGGVSNEQFF. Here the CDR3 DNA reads TGTGCCAGCAGTCAGCCCTTCGGGGGAGTATCGAATGAGCAGTTCTTC.

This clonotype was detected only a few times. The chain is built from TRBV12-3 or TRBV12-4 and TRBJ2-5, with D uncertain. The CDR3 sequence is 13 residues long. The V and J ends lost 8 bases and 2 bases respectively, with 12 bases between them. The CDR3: CASGRAHQETQYF. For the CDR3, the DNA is TGTGCCAGCGGTCGGGCTCATCAAGAGACCCAGTACTTC.

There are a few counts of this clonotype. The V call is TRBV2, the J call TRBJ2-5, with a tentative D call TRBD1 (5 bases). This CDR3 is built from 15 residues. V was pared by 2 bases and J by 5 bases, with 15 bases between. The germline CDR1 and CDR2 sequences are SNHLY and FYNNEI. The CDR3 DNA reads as TGTGCCAGCAGTGAATTAGGGGTGTTCGAGGAGACCCAGTACTTC. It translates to CASSELGVFEETQYF.

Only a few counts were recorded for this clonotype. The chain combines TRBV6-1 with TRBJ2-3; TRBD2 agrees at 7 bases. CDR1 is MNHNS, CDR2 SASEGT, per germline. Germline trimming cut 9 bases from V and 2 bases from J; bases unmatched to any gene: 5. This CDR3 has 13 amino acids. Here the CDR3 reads CASLRGYTDTQYF. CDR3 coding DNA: TGTGCCAGTTTGCGGGGGTACACAGATACGCAGTATTTT.

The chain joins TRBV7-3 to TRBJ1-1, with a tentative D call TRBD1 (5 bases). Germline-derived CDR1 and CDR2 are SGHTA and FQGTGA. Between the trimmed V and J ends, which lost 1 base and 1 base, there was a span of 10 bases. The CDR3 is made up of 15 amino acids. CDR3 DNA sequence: TGTGCCAGCAGCTTAATGGGGGGAGCGAACACTGAAGCTTTCTTT. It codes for CASSLMGGANTEAFF.

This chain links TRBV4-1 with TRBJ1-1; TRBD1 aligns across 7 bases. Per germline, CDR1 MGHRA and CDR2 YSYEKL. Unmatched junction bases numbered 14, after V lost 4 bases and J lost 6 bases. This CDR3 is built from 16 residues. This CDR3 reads CASSPRDSDTRAEAFF. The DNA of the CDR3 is TGCGCCAGCAGCCCGAGGGACAGCGACACTAGGGCTGAAGCTTTCTTT.

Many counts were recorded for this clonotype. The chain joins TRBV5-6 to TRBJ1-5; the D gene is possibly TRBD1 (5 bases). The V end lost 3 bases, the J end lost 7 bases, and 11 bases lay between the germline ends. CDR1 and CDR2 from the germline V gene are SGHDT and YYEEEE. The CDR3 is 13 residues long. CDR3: CASSSQGRQPQHF. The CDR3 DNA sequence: TGTGCCAGCAGCTCCCAGGGTCGGCAGCCCCAGCATTTT.

The CDR3 nucleotides read TGTGCCAGCAGTCCCCGGGACAGGGGTGTAGGAAACACTGAAGCTTTCTTT. This encodes CASSPRDRGVGNTEAFF. J is TRBJ1-1 and V is TRBV12-3 or TRBV12-4; 10 bases map to TRBD1. The V gene end was trimmed by 5 bases and the J gene end by 2 bases; junction bases not matched to a gene: 11. The CDR3 extends over 17 amino acids.